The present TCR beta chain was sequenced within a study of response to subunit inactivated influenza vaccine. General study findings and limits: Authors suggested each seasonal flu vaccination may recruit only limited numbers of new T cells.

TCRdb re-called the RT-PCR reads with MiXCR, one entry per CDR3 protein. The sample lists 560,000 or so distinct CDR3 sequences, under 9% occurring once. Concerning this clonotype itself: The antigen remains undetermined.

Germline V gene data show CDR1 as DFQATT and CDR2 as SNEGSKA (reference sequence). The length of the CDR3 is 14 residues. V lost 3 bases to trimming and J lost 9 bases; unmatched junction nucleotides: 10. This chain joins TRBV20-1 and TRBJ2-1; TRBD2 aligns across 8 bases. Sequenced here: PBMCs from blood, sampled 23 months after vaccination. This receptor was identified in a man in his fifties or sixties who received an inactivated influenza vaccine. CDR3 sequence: CSASRLAGSPEQFF. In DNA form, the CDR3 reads TGCAGTGCTAGTCGCCTAGCGGGCTCTCCTGAGCAGTTCTTC.